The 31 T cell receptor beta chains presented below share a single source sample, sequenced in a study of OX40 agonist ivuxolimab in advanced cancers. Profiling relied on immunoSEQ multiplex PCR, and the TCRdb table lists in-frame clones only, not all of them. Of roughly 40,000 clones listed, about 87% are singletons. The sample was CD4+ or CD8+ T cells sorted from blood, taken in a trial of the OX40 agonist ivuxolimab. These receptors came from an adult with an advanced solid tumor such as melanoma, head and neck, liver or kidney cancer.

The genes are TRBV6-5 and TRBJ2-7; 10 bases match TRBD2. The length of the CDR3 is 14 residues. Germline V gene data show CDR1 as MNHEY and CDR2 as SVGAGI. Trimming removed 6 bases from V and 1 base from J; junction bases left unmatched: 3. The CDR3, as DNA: TGTGCCAGCAGGCAGACTAGCGGGTCCTACGAGCAGTACTTC. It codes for CASRQTSGSYEQYF.

CDR3 nucleotide sequence: TGTGCCAGTAGTCCCGGGGACTGGATGAGCCCCTACGAGCAGTACTTC. Residues: CASSPGDWMSPYEQYF. The chain joins TRBV19 to TRBJ2-7, with TRBD2 as a possible D gene (6 bases). V shed 5 bases and J shed 2 bases, with 19 bases lying between them. There are 16 residues in the CDR3. Germline CDR1 and CDR2: LNHDA and SQIVND (reference sequence).

The CDR3 nucleotides are TGTGCCAGCAGGATGGAGGGGGGCCAAGAGACCCAGTACTTC. Protein product: CASRMEGGQETQYF. The chain uses TRBV6-1 and TRBJ2-5; D is perhaps TRBD1 or TRBD2 (6 bases each). In germline, CDR1 is MNHNS, CDR2 SASEGT. Trimming removed 6 bases from V and 1 base from J, with 12 bases in between. The CDR3 is made up of 14 amino acids.

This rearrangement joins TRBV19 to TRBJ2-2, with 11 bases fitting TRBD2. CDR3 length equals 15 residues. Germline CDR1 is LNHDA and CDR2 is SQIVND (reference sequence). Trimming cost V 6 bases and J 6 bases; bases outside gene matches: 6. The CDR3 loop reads CASRLTSGVAGELFF. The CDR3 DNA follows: TGTGCCAGTAGATTGACTAGCGGGGTCGCCGGGGAGCTGTTTTTT.

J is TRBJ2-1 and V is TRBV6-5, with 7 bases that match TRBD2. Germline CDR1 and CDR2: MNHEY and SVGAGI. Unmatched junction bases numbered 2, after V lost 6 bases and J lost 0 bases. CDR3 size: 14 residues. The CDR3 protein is CASRGGPSYNEQFF. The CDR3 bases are TGTGCCAGCAGGGGAGGGCCCTCCTACAATGAGCAGTTCTTC.

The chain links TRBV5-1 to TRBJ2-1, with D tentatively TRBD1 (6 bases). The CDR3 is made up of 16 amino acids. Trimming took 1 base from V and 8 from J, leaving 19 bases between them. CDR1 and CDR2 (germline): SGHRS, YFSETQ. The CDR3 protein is CASSLSLTGASDEQFF. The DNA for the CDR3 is TGCGCCAGCAGCTTGAGTCTGACAGGAGCTTCGGATGAGCAGTTCTTC.

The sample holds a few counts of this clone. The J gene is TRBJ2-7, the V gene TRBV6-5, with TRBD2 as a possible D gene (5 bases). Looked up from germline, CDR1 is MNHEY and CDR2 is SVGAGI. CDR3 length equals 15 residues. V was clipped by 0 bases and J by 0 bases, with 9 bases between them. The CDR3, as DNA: TGTGCCAGCAGTTACTCGTTAGGGAGCTCCTACGAGCAGTACTTC. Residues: CASSYSLGSSYEQYF.

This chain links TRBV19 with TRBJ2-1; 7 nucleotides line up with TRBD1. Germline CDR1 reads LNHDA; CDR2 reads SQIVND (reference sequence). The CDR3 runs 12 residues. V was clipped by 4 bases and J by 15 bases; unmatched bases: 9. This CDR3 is CASSRGKGQWFF. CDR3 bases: TGTGCCAGTAGTAGGGGTAAGGGACAGTGGTTCTTC.

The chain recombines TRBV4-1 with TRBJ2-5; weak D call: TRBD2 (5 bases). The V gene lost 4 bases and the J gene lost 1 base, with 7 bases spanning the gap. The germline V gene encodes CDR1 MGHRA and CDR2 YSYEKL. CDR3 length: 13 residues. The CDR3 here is CASSRTSQETQYF. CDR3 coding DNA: TGCGCCAGCAGCCGTACTAGCCAAGAGACCCAGTACTTC.

The CDR3: CASRRTNSNQPQHF. The CDR3 DNA reads TGTGCCAGCAGGCGGACAAATAGCAATCAGCCCCAGCATTTT. This chain connects TRBV6-1 to TRBJ1-5; D is perhaps TRBD1 (5 bases). Trimming took 6 bases from V and 0 from J, leaving 9 bases between them. CDR3 length: 14 residues. CDR1 MNHNS and CDR2 SASEGT come from the germline V gene.

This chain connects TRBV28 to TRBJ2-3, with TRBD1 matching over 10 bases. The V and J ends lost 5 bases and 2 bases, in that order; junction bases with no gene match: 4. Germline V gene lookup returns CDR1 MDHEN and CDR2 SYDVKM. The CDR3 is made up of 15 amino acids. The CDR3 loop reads CASSPRQGATDTQYF. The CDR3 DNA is TGTGCCAGCAGTCCTCGACAGGGGGCCACAGATACGCAGTATTTT.

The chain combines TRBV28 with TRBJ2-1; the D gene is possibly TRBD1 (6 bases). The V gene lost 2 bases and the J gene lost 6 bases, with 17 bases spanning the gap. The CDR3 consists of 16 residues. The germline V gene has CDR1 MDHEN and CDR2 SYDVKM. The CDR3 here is CASSLAGTLRFNEQFF. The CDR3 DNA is TGTGCCAGCAGTTTAGCCGGGACACTCAGATTCAATGAGCAGTTCTTC.

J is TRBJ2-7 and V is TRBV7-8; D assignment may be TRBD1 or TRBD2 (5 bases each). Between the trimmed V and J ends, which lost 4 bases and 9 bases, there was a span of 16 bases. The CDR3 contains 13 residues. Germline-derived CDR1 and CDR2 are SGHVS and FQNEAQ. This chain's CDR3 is CASSSLESGGQYF. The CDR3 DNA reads TGTGCCAGCAGCTCCCTAGAGAGTGGGGGGCAGTACTTC.

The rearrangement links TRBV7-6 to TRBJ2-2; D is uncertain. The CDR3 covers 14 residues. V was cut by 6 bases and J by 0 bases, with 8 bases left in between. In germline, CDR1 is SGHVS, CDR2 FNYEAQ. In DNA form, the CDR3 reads TGTGCCAGCAGTCGGACGGCGAACACCGGGGAGCTGTTTTTT. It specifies CASSRTANTGELFF.

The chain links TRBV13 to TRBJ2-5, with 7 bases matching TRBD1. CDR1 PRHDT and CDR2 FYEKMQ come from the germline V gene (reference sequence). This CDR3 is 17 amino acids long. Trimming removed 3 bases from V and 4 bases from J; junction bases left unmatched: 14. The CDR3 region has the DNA TGTGCCAGCAGCTTCTCAGGGACAGCCATCTTTGGAGAGACCCAGTACTTC. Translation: CASSFSGTAIFGETQYF.

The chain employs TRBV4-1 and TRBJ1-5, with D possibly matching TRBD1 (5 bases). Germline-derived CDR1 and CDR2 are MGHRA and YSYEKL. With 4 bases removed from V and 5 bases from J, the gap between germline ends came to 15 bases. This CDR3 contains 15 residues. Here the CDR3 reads CASSPLGKGHQPQHF. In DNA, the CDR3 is TGCGCCAGCAGCCCCCTAGGGAAGGGGCATCAGCCCCAGCATTTT.

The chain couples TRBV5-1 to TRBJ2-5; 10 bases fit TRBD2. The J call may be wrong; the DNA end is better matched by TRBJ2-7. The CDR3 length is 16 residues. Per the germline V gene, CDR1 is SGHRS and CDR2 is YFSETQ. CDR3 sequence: CASSLGSSGRTYEQYF. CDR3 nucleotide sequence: TGCGCCAGCAGCTTAGGGTCTAGCGGGAGAACCTACGAGCAGTACTTC.

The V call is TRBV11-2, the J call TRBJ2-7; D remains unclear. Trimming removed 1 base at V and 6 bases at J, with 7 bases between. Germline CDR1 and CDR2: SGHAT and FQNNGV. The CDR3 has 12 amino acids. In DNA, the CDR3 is TGTGCCAGCAGCTTAGTTCCGCCCGAGCAGTACTTC. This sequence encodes CASSLVPPEQYF.

The CDR3 coding sequence is TGCGCCAGCAGCTCAGGGACAGGGGGCCACCCTGTGGAGCAGTACTTC. As protein: CASSSGTGGHPVEQYF. This chain connects TRBV5-1 to TRBJ2-7; 12 bases fit TRBD1. Per germline, CDR1 SGHRS and CDR2 YFSETQ. After removal of 3 bases from V and 7 bases from J, the junction contained 11 bases not matched to a gene. The CDR3 contains 16 residues.

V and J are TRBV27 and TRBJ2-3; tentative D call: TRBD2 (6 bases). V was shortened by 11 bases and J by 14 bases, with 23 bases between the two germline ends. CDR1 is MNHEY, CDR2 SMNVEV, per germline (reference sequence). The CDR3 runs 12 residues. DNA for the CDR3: TGTGCCGTTCTTAACCCCGGGGGAAGAGCGTATTTT. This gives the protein CAVLNPGGRAYF.

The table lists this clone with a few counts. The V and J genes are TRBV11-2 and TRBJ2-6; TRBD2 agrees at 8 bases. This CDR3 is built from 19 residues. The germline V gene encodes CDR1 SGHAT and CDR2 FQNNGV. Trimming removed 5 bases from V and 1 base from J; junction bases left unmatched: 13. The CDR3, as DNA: TGTGCCAGCAGCCCTGACCTTGTAGCGGGGTGGTCTGGGGCCAACGTCCTGACTTTC. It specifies CASSPDLVAGWSGANVLTF.

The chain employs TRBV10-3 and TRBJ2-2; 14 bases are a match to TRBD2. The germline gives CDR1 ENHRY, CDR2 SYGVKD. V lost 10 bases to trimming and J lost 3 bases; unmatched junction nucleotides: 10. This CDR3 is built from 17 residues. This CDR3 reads CATTGTSGSGYTGELFF. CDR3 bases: TGTGCCACCACCGGGACTAGCGGGAGCGGTTACACCGGGGAGCTGTTTTTT.

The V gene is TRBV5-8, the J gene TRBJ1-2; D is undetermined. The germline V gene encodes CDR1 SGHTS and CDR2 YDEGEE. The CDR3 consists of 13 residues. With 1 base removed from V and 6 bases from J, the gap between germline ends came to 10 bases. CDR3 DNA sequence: TGTGCCAGCAGCTTGTCTATGACAAATGGCTACACCTTC. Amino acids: CASSLSMTNGYTF.

The CDR3 region has the DNA TGTGCCAGCACAGGGGGCGGCGGACAAGAGACCCAGTACTTC. The encoded protein is CASTGGGGQETQYF. V and J are TRBV28 and TRBJ2-5; 8 bases agree with TRBD1. V shed 7 bases and J 2 bases; nucleotides not matched to a gene: 6. CDR3 length: 14 residues. Germline assignment: CDR1 MDHEN and CDR2 SYDVKM.

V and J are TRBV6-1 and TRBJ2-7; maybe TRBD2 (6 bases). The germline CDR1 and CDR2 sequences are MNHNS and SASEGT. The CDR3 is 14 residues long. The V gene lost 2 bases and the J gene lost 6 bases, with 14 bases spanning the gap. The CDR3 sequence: CASSEIVLAAEQYF. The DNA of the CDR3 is TGTGCCAGCAGTGAAATTGTACTAGCAGCCGAGCAGTACTTC.

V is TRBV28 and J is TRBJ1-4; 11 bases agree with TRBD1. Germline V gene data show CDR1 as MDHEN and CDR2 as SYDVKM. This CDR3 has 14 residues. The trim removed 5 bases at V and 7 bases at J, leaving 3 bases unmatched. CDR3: CASSRTGGSEKLFF. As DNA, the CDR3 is TGTGCCAGCAGTCGGACAGGGGGCAGTGAAAAACTGTTTTTT.

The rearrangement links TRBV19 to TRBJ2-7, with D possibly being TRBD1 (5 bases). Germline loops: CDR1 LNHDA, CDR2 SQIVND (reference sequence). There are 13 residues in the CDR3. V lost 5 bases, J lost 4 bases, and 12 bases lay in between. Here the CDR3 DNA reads TGTGCCAGTAGTTCGACGCAGGGTTACGAGCAGTACTTC. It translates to CASSSTQGYEQYF.

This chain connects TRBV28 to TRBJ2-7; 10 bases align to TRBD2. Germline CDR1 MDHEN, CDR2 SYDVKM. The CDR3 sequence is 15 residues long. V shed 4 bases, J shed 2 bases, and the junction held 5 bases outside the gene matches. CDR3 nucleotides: TGTGCCAGCAGTTCATCCACTAGCGGGACCTACGAGCAGTACTTC. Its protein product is CASSSSTSGTYEQYF.

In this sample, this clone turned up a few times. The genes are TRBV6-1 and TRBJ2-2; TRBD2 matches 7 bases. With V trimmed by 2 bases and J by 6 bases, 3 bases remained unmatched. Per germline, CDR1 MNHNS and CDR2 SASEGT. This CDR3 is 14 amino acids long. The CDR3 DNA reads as TGTGCCAGCAGTGAACGAGGGAGGGCCGGGGAGCTGTTTTTT. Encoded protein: CASSERGRAGELFF.

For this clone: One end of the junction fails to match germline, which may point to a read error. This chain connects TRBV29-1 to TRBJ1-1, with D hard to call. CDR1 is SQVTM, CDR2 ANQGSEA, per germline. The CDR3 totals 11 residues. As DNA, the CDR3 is TGCAGCGTTATCGGGAACGCTGAAGCTTTCTTT. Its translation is CSVIGNAEAFF. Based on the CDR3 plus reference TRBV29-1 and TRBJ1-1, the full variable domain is SAVISQKPSRDICQRGTSLTIQCQVDSQVTMMFWYRQQPGQSLTLIATANQGSEATYESGFVIDKFPISRPNLTFSTLTVSNMSPEDSSIYLCSVIGNAEAFFGQGTRLTVV.

The CDR3: CASSQRNSKLFF. The DNA for the CDR3 is TGCGCCAGCAGCCAACGGAACTCAAAACTGTTTTTT. The rearrangement uses TRBV4-1 and TRBJ1-4; D call uncertain. With 2 bases removed from V and 10 bases from J, the gap between germline ends came to 8 bases. Germline assignment: CDR1 MGHRA and CDR2 YSYEKL. The CDR3 totals 12 residues.